This TCR beta chain was obtained from a study of cytomegalovirus exposure and HLA in healthy donors. Assay used: immunoSEQ multiplex PCR; TCRdb lists only in-frame clones, some missing. The repertoire consists of 100,000 to 130,000 clones, with over 75% occurring once and the leading ten covering about 3%. The trim removed 2 bases at V and 6 bases at J, leaving 12 bases unmatched. The CDR3 is 17 residues long. Germline assignment: CDR1 MNHEY and CDR2 SMNVEV (reference sequence). The roughly 120-subject validation cohort, separate from the roughly 670-subject first cohort, included the donors. This TCR was sampled from a woman younger than 35 in good health and CMV-seronegative. The chain has TRBV27 and TRBJ2-3, with 9 bases identical to TRBD2. Sequencing was done on a sample of PBMCs. The CDR3 nucleotides are TGTGCCAGCAGTTTAAGAGCGGGGGGCGGGGTATTGGATACGCAGTATTTT. It encodes CASSLRAGGGVLDTQYF.